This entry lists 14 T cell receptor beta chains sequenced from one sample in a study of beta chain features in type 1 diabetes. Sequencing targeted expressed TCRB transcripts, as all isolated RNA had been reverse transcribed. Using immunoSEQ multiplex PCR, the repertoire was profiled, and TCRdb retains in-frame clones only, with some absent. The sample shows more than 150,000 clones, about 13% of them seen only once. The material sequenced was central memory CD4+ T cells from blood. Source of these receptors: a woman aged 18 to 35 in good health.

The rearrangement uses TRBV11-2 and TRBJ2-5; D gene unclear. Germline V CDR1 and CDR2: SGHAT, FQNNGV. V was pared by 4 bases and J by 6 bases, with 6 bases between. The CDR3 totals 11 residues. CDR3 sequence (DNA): TGTGCCAGCAGCTCTCTAAAGACCCAGTACTTC. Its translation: CASSSLKTQYF.

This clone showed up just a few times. The CDR3 sequence: CASSSPRGRRLEQYF. For the CDR3, the DNA is TGTGCCAGCAGCTCCCCCAGGGGCCGTCGCCTCGAGCAGTACTTC. The rearrangement links TRBV28 to TRBJ2-7; D is perhaps TRBD1 (6 bases). The CDR3 is 15 residues long. V lost 6 bases, J lost 6 bases, and 21 bases lay in between. Germline V gives CDR1 MDHEN, CDR2 SYDVKM. The full variable domain, its missing parts supplied by reference TRBV28 and TRBJ2-7, is DVKVTQSSRYLVKRTGEKVFLECVQDMDHENMFWYRQDPGLGLRLIYFSYDVKMKEKGDIPEGYSVSREKKERFSLILESASTNQTSMYLCASSSPRGRRLEQYFGPGTRLTVT.

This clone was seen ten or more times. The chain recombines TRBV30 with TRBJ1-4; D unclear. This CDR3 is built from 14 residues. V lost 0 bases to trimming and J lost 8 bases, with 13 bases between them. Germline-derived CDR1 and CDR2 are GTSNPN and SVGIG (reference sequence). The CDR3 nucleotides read TGTGCCTGGAGTGTCACGGGTTTGAAGGAAAAACTGTTTTTT. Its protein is CAWSVTGLKEKLFF.

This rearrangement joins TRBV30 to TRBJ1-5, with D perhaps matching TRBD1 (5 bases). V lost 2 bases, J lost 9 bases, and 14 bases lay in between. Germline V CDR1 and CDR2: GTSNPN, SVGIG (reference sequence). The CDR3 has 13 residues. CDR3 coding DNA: TGTGCCTGGAGTTCGCAGGGCCTTGGGCCCCAGCATTTT. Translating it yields CAWSSQGLGPQHF.

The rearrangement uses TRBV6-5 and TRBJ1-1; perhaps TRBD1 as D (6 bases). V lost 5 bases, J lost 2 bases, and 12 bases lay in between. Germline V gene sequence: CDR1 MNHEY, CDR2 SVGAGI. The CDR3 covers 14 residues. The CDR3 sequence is CASSEPGENTEAFF. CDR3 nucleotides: TGTGCCAGCAGTGAACCAGGGGAAAACACTGAAGCTTTCTTT.

CDR3 bases: TGCAGCGTTCGTGGACACAAGAACACTGAAGCTTTCTTT. It is translated as CSVRGHKNTEAFF. The rearrangement uses TRBV29-1 and TRBJ1-1; D is possibly TRBD1 (5 bases). This CDR3 region has 13 residues. Germline CDR1 is SQVTM and CDR2 is ANQGSEA. Trimming took 5 bases from V and 1 from J, leaving 11 bases between them.

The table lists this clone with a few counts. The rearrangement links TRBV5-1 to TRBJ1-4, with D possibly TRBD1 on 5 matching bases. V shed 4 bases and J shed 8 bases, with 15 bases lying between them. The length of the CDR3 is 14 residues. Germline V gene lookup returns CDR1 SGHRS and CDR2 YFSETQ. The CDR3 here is CASSPGSSAEKLFF. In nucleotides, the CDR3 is TGCGCCAGCAGCCCAGGGTCGTCGGCGGAAAAACTGTTTTTT.

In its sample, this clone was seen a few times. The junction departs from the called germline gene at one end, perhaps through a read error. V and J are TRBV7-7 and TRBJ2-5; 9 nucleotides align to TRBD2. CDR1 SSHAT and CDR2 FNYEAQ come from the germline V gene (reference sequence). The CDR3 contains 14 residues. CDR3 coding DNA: TGTGCTAGCAGCTTAATACTAGCGGGAGAGACCCAGTACTTC. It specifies CASSLILAGETQYF. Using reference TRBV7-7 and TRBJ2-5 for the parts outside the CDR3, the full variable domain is GAGVSQSPRYKVTKRGQDVTLRCDPISSHATLYWYQQALGQGPEFLTYFNYEAQPDKSGLPSDRFSAERPEGSISTLTIQRTEQRDSAMYRCASSLILAGETQYFGPGTRLLVL.

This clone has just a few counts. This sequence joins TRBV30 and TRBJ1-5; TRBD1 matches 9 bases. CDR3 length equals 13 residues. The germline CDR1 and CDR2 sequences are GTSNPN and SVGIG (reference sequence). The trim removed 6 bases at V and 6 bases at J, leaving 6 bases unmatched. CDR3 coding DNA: TGTGCCTGCCGGGACAGGGCGAGTCAGCCCCAGCATTTT. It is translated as CACRDRASQPQHF.

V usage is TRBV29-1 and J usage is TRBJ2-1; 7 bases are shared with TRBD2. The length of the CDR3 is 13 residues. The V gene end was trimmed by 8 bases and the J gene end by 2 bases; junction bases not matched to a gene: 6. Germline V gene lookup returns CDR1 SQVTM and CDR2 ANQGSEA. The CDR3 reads CSISGTTYNEQFF. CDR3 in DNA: TGCAGCATATCCGGGACTACCTACAATGAGCAGTTCTTC.

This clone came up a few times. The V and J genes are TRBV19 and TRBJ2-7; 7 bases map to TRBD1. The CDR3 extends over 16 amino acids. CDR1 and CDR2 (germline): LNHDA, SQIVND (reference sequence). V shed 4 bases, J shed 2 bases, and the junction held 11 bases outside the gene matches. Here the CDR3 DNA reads TGTGCCAGTAGTAAAACCGGGACAGATTTTACCTACGAGCAGTACTTC. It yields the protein CASSKTGTDFTYEQYF.

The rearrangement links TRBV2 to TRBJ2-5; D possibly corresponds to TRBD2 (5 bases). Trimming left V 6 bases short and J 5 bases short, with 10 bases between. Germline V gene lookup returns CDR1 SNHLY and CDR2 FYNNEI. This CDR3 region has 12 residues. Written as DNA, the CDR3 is TGTGCCAGCAGAGGACTGGTGGAGACCCAGTACTTC. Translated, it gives CASRGLVETQYF. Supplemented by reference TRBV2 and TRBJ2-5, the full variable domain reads EPEVTQTPSHQVTQMGQEVILRCVPISNHLYFYWYRQILGQKVEFLVSFYNNEISEKSEIFDDQFSVERPDGSNFTLKIRSTKLEDSAMYFCASRGLVETQYFGPGTRLLVL.

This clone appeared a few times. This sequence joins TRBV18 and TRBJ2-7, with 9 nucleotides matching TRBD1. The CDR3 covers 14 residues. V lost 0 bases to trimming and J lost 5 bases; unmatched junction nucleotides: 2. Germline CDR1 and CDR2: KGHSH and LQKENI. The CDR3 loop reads CASSPPGTGNEQYF. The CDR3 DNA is TGTGCCAGCTCACCACCCGGGACAGGGAACGAGCAGTACTTC.

In DNA form, the CDR3 reads TGTGCCAGCAGCGCCGGACAGGGGGCGGGGGAGACCCAGTACTTC. It encodes CASSAGQGAGETQYF. This chain joins TRBV9 and TRBJ2-5; 11 nucleotides match TRBD1. The CDR3 covers 15 residues. The germline CDR1 and CDR2 sequences are SGDLS and YYNGEE. The V gene end was trimmed by 3 bases and the J gene end by 5 bases; junction bases not matched to a gene: 6.